Listed below are T cell receptor beta chains from one sample, sequenced in a study of type 1 and type 2 diabetes patients. TCRdb used MiXCR to reprocess the multiplex PCR reads, holding one entry per CDR3 protein. The sample records fewer than 350,000 distinct CDR3 sequences, more than 40% being singletons. Sequenced input: peripheral blood mononuclear cells (PBMCs). The receptors originated from a man in his late teens or twenties with type 2 diabetes. Both conserved end residues are part of each CDR3. The order of the fields is CDR3 length, clone size, J gene, V gene, D gene, CDR3 DNA, CDR3 protein. D genes are given only for firm matches. Where a row states a size, it is once, few, many or the class of an expanded clone; other rows omit it.

>14|NA|TRBJ1-1|TRBV28|NA
TGTGCCAGCAGTTTGGTCAGGATGAACACTGAAGCTTTCTTT
CASSLVRMNTEAFF
>14|NA|TRBJ1-5|TRBV19|NA
TGTGCCAGTAGTTTCCCGGGAGGTAATCAGCCCCAGCATTTT
CASSFPGGNQPQHF
>15|NA|TRBJ1-5|TRBV7-8|TRBD1
TGTGCCAGCAGCTTAGTCCGGGACAGGGGTCAGCCCCAGCATTTT
CASSLVRDRGQPQHF
>13|NA|TRBJ2-7|TRBV19|TRBD1
TGTGCCAGTAGTACGGGACAGCACTACGAGCAGTACTTC
CASSTGQHYEQYF
>16|many|TRBJ2-7|TRBV13|TRBD2
TGTGCCAGCAGCTTAGGGACTAGCGGGAAAATCAACGAGCAGTACTTC
CASSLGTSGKINEQYF
>13|NA|TRBJ1-1|TRBV20-1|NA
TGCAGTGTTTTGAAACACACCAACACTGAAGCTTTCTTT
CSVLKHTNTEAFF
>15|NA|TRBJ1-1|TRBV19|NA
TGTGCCAGTAGTATAGACAGGGTCCGGGTGGCTGAAGCTTTCTTT
CASSIDRVRVAEAFF
>17|NA|TRBJ1-4|TRBV6-1|NA
TGTGCCAGCAGGCCCGGAGGATGGTCCTCCAAGGAAGAAAAACTGTTTTTT
CASRPGGWSSKEEKLFF
>15|NA|TRBJ1-6|TRBV11-2|NA
TGTGCCAGCGCGCCGGGAAACTGGCAGGGCTCACCCCTCCACTTT
CASAPGNWQGSPLHF
>15|large|TRBJ2-7|TRBV13|TRBD2
TGTGCCAGCAGCCTCTCTCTAGCGGAGGCCTACGAGCAGTACTTC
CASSLSLAEAYEQYF
>12|NA|TRBJ2-7|TRBV20-1|NA
TGCAGTGCTAAAGGGGACGGCTACGAGCAGTACTTC
CSAKGDGYEQYF
>14|NA|TRBJ2-5|TRBV7-3|NA
TGTGCCAGCAGCTTAGATGTGGGTAATTTCGCCCAGTACTTC
CASSLDVGNFAQYF
>15|NA|TRBJ1-1|TRBV7-3|TRBD1
TGTGCCAGCAGTAAGAGACAGGGTTGGAACACTGAAGCTTTCTTT
CASSKRQGWNTEAFF
>11|NA|TRBJ1-1|TRBV20-1|NA
TGCAGTGCTAGAGATCTGGCTGAAGCTTTCTTT
CSARDLAEAFF
>14|NA|TRBJ1-1|TRBV27|NA
TGTGCCAGCAGTTTCGGGGCGGCCGGGACTGAAGCTTTCTTT
CASSFGAAGTEAFF
>14|NA|TRBJ2-7|TRBV30|TRBD2
TGTGCCTGGACTGAGCGGGAGCGACGCTACGAGCAGTACTTC
CAWTERERRYEQYF
>12|NA|TRBJ1-2|TRBV7-8|NA
TGTGCCAGCAGCCCAAACAGGGATGGCCACACCTTC
CASSPNRDGHTF
>16|NA|TRBJ1-1|TRBV19|TRBD1
TGTGCCAGTAGTCGGGACAGGGTAGGAATGAACACTGAAGCTTTCTTT
CASSRDRVGMNTEAFF
>15|NA|TRBJ2-7|TRBV2|TRBD2
TGTGCCAGCAGTACGACGGCGGGAGCCCGCTACGAGCAGTACTTC
CASSTTAGARYEQYF
>15|NA|TRBJ2-5|TRBV6-2/TRBV6-3|NA
TGTGCCAGCAGTTCTAAAGGAGGGCTCCACGAGACCCAGTACTTC
CASSSKGGLHETQYF
>15|NA|TRBJ2-3|TRBV20-1|NA
TGCAGTGCTAGAGAGGGGGTAGATAGCACAGATACGCAGTATTTT
CSAREGVDSTDTQYF
>15|NA|TRBJ1-1|TRBV20-1|NA
TGCAGTGCTAGAGATAGCGGGACGGATAGAGGAGTGGCTTTCTTT
CSARDSGTDRGVAFF
>15|NA|TRBJ2-7|TRBV19|NA
TGTGCCAGTAGTCTTGGTCAGTCTGTGTCCTACGAGCAGTACTTC
CASSLGQSVSYEQYF
>14|NA|TRBJ2-7|TRBV6-6|NA
TGTGCCAGCAGTTACTCTTACGGAGCCTACGAGCAGTACTTC
CASSYSYGAYEQYF
>14|NA|TRBJ2-5|TRBV12-3/TRBV12-4|NA
TGTGCCAGCAGTTTTGGGACACTTCAAGAGACCCAGTACTTC
CASSFGTLQETQYF
>15|NA|TRBJ2-3|TRBV20-1|TRBD2
TGCAGTGCTAGCTCCTTAGCGGGGGGATCAGATACGCAGTATTTT
CSASSLAGGSDTQYF
>15|few|TRBJ2-7|TRBV7-2|NA
TGTGCCAGCAGCTTAGAGAGTGAGGTCAGGACTGGGCAGTACTTC
CASSLESEVRTGQYF
>14|NA|TRBJ1-6|TRBV29-1|TRBD1
TGCAGCGTTGCGGAGGGGGCTAATAATTCACCCCTCCACTTT
CSVAEGANNSPLHF
>15|many|TRBJ1-1|TRBV2|NA
TGTGCCAGCAGTGGGGCCGGGACCAAGAACACTGAAGCTTTCTTT
CASSGAGTKNTEAFF
>14|NA|TRBJ2-2|TRBV10-2|TRBD1
TGCGCCAGCAGACAGGGGGCAAACACCGGGGAGCTGTTTTTT
CASRQGANTGELFF
>20|few|TRBJ2-7|TRBV25-1|NA
TGTGCCAGCAGTCCCCTCTCGGGGACGGAAACAGGAATTCGCTCCTACGAGCAGTACTTC
CASSPLSGTETGIRSYEQYF
>15|NA|TRBJ1-2|TRBV5-1|TRBD1
TGCGCCAGCAGCTTGGAGGGACAGGGCCTTTGTGGCTACACCTTC
CASSLEGQGLCGYTF
>16|few|TRBJ2-1|TRBV6-6|TRBD2
TGTGCCAGCAGTACCGCACTAGCGGGAGGGCCTGGTGAGCAGTTCTTC
CASSTALAGGPGEQFF
>13|few|TRBJ1-1|TRBV9|NA
TGTGCCAGCAGCCCCTCAAGTGGGTCTGAAGCTTTCTTT
CASSPSSGSEAFF
>13|NA|TRBJ1-3|TRBV7-6|NA
TGTGCCAGCAGCTTAGCGTATGGAAACACCATATATTTT
CASSLAYGNTIYF
>14|NA|TRBJ2-2|TRBV19|NA
TGTGCCAGTGCGGTAGGTCCCAACACCGGGGAGCTGTTTTTT
CASAVGPNTGELFF
>13|NA|TRBJ1-2|TRBV5-1|NA
TGCGCCAGCAGCCCCGACAGGTTTTATGGCTACACCTTC
CASSPDRFYGYTF
>16|many|TRBJ2-6|TRBV10-2|TRBD1
TGCGCCAGCAGTGGACAGGGCAAGACTGGGGCCAACGTCCTGACTTTC
CASSGQGKTGANVLTF
>13|NA|TRBJ1-1|TRBV19|NA
TGTGCCAGTAGTATAGATGTTGGTACTGAAGCTCTCTTT
CASSIDVGTEALF
>13|NA|TRBJ1-1|TRBV13|NA
TGTGCCAGCAGCCAAGGGTCCCCGACTGAAGCTTTCTTT
CASSQGSPTEAFF
>15|few|TRBJ2-7|TRBV4-2|TRBD2
TGTGCCAGCAGCCAAGCACTAGCGGTTTCCTACGAGCAGTACTTC
CASSQALAVSYEQYF
>13|few|TRBJ2-2|TRBV19|NA
TGTGCCAGCAAAGCCAAGAACACCGGGGAGCTGTTTTTT
CASKAKNTGELFF
>15|few|TRBJ2-5|TRBV7-4|NA
TGTGCCAGCAGCCCAACCTCGGACAGCCAAGAGACCCAGTACTTC
CASSPTSDSQETQYF
>14|NA|TRBJ2-5|TRBV29-1|NA
TGCAGCGTTCAGGGGGAGGGGGGCCCCGAGACCCAGTACTTC
CSVQGEGGPETQYF
>13|NA|TRBJ1-1|TRBV6-5|TRBD1
TGTGCCAGCAGTTCAGGGGGGGTCACTGAAGCTTTCTTT
CASSSGGVTEAFF
>13|NA|TRBJ1-2|TRBV6-6|NA
TGTGCCGGCCGGGACGACGTTAACTATGGCTACACCTTC
CAGRDDVNYGYTF
>16|few|TRBJ2-5|TRBV2|TRBD1
TGTGCCAGCAGTGACAATATAGGACAGGGCTTAGAGACCCAGTACTTC
CASSDNIGQGLETQYF
>15|NA|TRBJ2-7|TRBV7-8|NA
TGTGCCAGCAGCTCTATTATGACTGGCTCCTACGAGCAGTACTTC
CASSSIMTGSYEQYF
>12|NA|TRBJ1-1|TRBV7-8|NA
TGTGCCAGTAGCATTAACGGGCTTGAAGCTTTCTTT
CASSINGLEAFF
>14|few|TRBJ2-1|TRBV27|TRBD1
TGTGCCAGCAGGCGGCAGGGGGCTTACAATGAGCAGTTCTTC
CASRRQGAYNEQFF
>14|few|TRBJ2-3|TRBV5-1|TRBD2
TGCGCCAGCAGCTTGGCCTCGGGAGGGGATACGCAGTATTTT
CASSLASGGDTQYF
>17|many|TRBJ2-6|TRBV15|NA
TGTGCCACCAGCAGCGGAAACACAGGGACTGGGGCCAACGTCCTGACTTTC
CATSSGNTGTGANVLTF
>15|few|TRBJ1-2|TRBV19|NA
TGTGCCAGTAGTATAGGATTCGGAGGGTCTGCCGGCTACACCTTC
CASSIGFGGSAGYTF
>14|NA|TRBJ1-1|TRBV10-3|TRBD1
TGTGCCATCGGAGACGGACAGGGGGTCACTGAAGCTTTCTTT
CAIGDGQGVTEAFF
>13|NA|TRBJ2-7|TRBV27|TRBD1
TGTGCCAGCAGGGACAGGGAATGGGGCGAGCAGTACTTC
CASRDREWGEQYF
>14|NA|TRBJ2-1|TRBV7-3|TRBD2
TGTGCCAGCGGACTAGCGGGAGCCTACAATGAGCAGTTCTTC
CASGLAGAYNEQFF
>15|NA|TRBJ2-7|TRBV2|TRBD2
TGTGCCAGCAGTCGACTAGCGGGAGTCCTTTACGAGCAGTACTTC
CASSRLAGVLYEQYF
>18|NA|TRBJ1-6|TRBV15|NA
TGTGCCACCAGCAGCCTCGGACACGCGAGGGACATTAATTCACCCCTCCACTTT
CATSSLGHARDINSPLHF
>16|few|TRBJ2-7|TRBV5-1|NA
TGCGCCAGCAGCTGGGTGGCCGGGACATACCACTACGAGCAGTACTTC
CASSWVAGTYHYEQYF
>16|few|TRBJ1-1|TRBV11-1|NA
TGTGCCAGTAGTATCCGGGGGACATCCCTGAACACTGAAGCTTTCTTT
CASSIRGTSLNTEAFF